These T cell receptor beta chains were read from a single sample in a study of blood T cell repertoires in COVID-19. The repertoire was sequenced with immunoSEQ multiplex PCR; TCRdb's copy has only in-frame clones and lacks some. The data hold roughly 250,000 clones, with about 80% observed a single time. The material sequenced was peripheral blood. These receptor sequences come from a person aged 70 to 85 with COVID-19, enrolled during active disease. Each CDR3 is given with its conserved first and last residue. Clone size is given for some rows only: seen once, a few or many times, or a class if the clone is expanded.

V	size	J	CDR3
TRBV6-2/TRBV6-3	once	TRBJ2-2	CASSLPTGTGELFF
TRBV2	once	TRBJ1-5	CASSEALQGYQPQHF
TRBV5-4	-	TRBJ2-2	CASSLFPSGGTGELFF
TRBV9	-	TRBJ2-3	CASATSGRVTDTQYF
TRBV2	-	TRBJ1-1	CASHRSNTEAFF
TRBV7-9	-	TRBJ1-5	CASSTAGQGGLEPQHF
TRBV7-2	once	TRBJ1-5	CASSYGTGATQPQHF
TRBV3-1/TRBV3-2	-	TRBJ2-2	CASSQDRSKKRGVTGELFF
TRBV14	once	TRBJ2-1	CASSRAGGPGNEQFF
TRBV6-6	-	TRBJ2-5	CASVVAGGGQETQYF
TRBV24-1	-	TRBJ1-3	CATSEQGDTIYF
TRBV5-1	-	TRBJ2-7	CASSLDLAGGYEQYF
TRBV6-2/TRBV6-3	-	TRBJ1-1	CASSREDFMNTEAFF
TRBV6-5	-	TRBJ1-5	CASRRDNNNQPQHF
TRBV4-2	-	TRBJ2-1	CASSQETVAMQQFF
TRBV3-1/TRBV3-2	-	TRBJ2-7	CASSQGRGYSGQYF
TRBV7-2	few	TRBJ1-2	CASSLTRQQGLNYGYTF
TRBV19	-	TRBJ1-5	CASSIKAGAVTQHF
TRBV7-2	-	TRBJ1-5	CASSSGLPHRQPQHF
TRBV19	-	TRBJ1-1	CASSRQGMNTEAFF
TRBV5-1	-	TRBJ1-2	CASSRTDTNYGYTF
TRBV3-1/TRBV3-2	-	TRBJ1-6	CASSHRQGAKNSPLHF
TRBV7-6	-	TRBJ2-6	CASRGGSGANVLTF
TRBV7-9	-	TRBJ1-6	CASESSYNSPLHF
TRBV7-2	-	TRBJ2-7	CASSLGLAVGRGHEQYF
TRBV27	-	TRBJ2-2	CASSSFRQAPGELFF
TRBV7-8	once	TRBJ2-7	CASRIPGGEQYF
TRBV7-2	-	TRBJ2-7	CASSFGGTHSYEQYF
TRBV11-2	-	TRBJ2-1	CASSYQRTSHEQFF
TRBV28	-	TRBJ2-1	CASSQGLAGEYNRNNEQFF
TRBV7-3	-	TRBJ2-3	CASSSWTSGRAADTQYF
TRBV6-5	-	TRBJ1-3	CASSYFNRPGNTIYF
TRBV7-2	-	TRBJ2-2	CASSRGTVNTGELFF
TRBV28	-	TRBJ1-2	CASSPRDNTNYGYTF
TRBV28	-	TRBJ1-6	CASSPTPGQGRGINSPLHF
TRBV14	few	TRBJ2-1	CASSPWTGSNEQFF
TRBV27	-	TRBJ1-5	CASSLRGTGNQPQHF
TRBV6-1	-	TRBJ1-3	CASSETQGPGNTIYF
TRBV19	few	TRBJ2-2	CASSLFERGIQPSPSGELFF
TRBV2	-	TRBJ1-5	CASRPGQGIRSNQPQHF
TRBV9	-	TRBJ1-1	CASSTHRQSTEAFF